Below, 31 T cell receptor beta chains from the same sample are listed, as sequenced in a study of blood T cells in healthy people across ages. PCR was performed a second time for about 7 to 11 cycles using a sample-barcoded 5' primer and a J-beta primer mix. TCRdb re-called the 5' RACE reads through MiXCR, storing one row per CDR3 protein. This sample yields 730,000 or so distinct CDR3 sequences, of which approximately 40% are seen a single time; around 30% belongs to the top ten. Sequenced material: blood. Every receptor here comes from an elderly man in good health.

In its sample, this clonotype was seen many times. V is TRBV7-2 and J is TRBJ1-6; D unresolved. Germline CDR1 and CDR2: SGHTA and FQGNSA. Trimming took 5 bases from V and 7 from J, leaving 15 bases between them. The CDR3 covers 15 residues. In DNA form, the CDR3 reads TGTGCCAGCAGCCAAGGAGGCCTTAGGAATTCACCCCTCCACTTT. Amino acids: CASSQGGLRNSPLHF.

There are a few counts of this clonotype. The gene calls are TRBV7-6 and TRBJ1-4; 7 bases line up with TRBD1. The V gene end was trimmed by 7 bases and the J gene end by 0 bases; junction bases not matched to a gene: 5. Germline values: CDR1 SGHVS, CDR2 FNYEAQ. The CDR3 has 15 amino acids. The CDR3 spells CASTTGPATNEKLFF. The CDR3 coding sequence is TGTGCCAGCACGACAGGGCCTGCAACTAATGAAAAACTGTTTTTT.

CDR3 coding DNA: TGCAGCGCTACACCGGGGGGTGGAAACACCATATATTTT. Amino acid sequence: CSATPGGGNTIYF. This sequence joins TRBV29-1 and TRBJ1-3; possibly TRBD1 for D (5 bases). Per germline, CDR1 SQVTM and CDR2 ANQGSEA. The CDR3 loop spans 13 amino acids. V lost 7 bases, J lost 3 bases, and 13 bases lay in between.

The genes are TRBV3-1 and TRBJ2-5; D uncertain. Trimming removed 2 bases at V and 11 bases at J, with 15 bases between. Looked up from germline, CDR1 is LGHDT and CDR2 is YNNKEL (reference sequence). The CDR3 is made up of 13 amino acids. CDR3 coding DNA: TGTGCCAGCAGCCAAATAGAATCGGGTGAGCAGTACTTC. This gives the protein CASSQIESGEQYF.

The chain couples TRBV7-2 to TRBJ2-2; D is ambiguous. Trimming stripped 5 bases from V and 6 bases from J, with 10 bases between. This CDR3 has 13 amino acids. The germline V gene has CDR1 SGHTA and CDR2 FQGNSA. The CDR3 loop reads CASSPRSAGELFF. The DNA of the CDR3 is TGTGCCAGCAGCCCGAGGTCGGCCGGGGAGCTGTTTTTT.

This clonotype was detected ten times or more. V and J are TRBV4-1 and TRBJ2-5; 8 nucleotides line up with TRBD1. The CDR3 totals 17 residues. Per germline, CDR1 MGHRA and CDR2 YSYEKL. J lost 3 bases, V lost 0 bases, and 9 bases had no gene match. CDR3 sequence reads: CASSQDRSADREETQYF. CDR3 nucleotides: TGCGCCAGCAGCCAAGATCGCTCGGCGGACAGGGAAGAGACCCAGTACTTC.

The J gene is TRBJ2-5, the V gene TRBV29-1; the match to TRBD2 covers 10 bases. The DNA end favors TRBJ2-7, so the J call may be wrong. Germline-derived CDR1 and CDR2 are SQVTM and ANQGSEA. The CDR3 loop spans 11 amino acids. The DNA for the CDR3 is TGCAGCGTTGGGACTAGCGGCGAGCAGTACTTC. Translating it yields CSVGTSGEQYF.

This clonotype was found a few times. The chain combines TRBV6-2 or TRBV6-3 with TRBJ2-1; TRBD2 is a possible D gene (6 bases). The ends were cut back, 5 bases at V and 3 bases at J, with 20 bases in the middle. The CDR3 runs to 17 residues. Germline lookup yields CDR1 MNHEY and CDR2 SVGEGT. For the CDR3, the DNA is TGTGCCAGCAGTGGGAGCATGACTAGGCTTAACTACAATGAGCAGTTCTTC. Encoded protein: CASSGSMTRLNYNEQFF.

As regards this clonotype: The junction differs from germline at one of its ends, possibly a read error. The chain recombines TRBV7-7 with TRBJ2-7; TRBD2 matches 9 bases. This CDR3 contains 15 residues. Germline values: CDR1 SSHAT, CDR2 FNYEAQ (reference sequence). CDR3 in amino acids: CASSGKREASYEQYF. The CDR3 region has the DNA TGTGCTAGCAGCGGTAAGCGGGAGGCCTCCTACGAGCAGTACTTC.

This clonotype was observed a few times. A read error may produce the germline difference seen at one junction end. The chain combines TRBV10-3 with TRBJ2-5, with D possibly TRBD2 on 5 matching bases. The CDR3 spans 15 residues. The V gene's germline CDR1 is ENHRY and CDR2 SYGVKD. The CDR3 spells CTISPAGSLQETQYF. CDR3 sequence (DNA): TGTACCATCAGCCCCGCGGGCAGCCTACAAGAGACCCAGTACTTC.

The table lists this clonotype with many counts. This chain joins TRBV5-5 and TRBJ1-6; 8 positions match TRBD1. The CDR3 is made up of 15 amino acids. The germline V gene encodes CDR1 SGHKS and CDR2 YYEKEE (reference sequence). The V gene end was trimmed by 0 bases and the J gene end by 7 bases; junction bases not matched to a gene: 3. The CDR3 DNA sequence: TGTGCCAGCAGCTTGGTCGGGACAGGAAATTCACCCCTCCACTTT. It is translated as CASSLVGTGNSPLHF.

This clonotype showed up just a few times. This chain uses TRBV30 with TRBJ1-2; D not resolved. The CDR3 has 13 amino acids. CDR1 is GTSNPN, CDR2 SVGIG, per germline (reference sequence). V lost 2 bases, J lost 1 base, and 8 bases lay in between. The CDR3: CAWSRRNNYGYTF. Here the CDR3 DNA reads TGTGCCTGGAGTAGGAGGAATAACTATGGCTACACCTTC.

The rearrangement links TRBV29-1 to TRBJ2-2; D remains ambiguous. The length of the CDR3 is 11 residues. V was pared by 6 bases and J by 2 bases, with 4 bases between. Germline V gene sequence: CDR1 SQVTM, CDR2 ANQGSEA. The CDR3 loop reads CSVDNTGELFF. In nucleotides, the CDR3 is TGCAGCGTAGACAACACCGGGGAGCTGTTTTTT.

As to this clonotype: Being one base from a much bigger clone, this may be a read error. V gene TRBV11-2 combines with J gene TRBJ1-4; D is undetermined. Germline V gene data show CDR1 as SGHAT and CDR2 as FQNNGV. V was shortened by 5 bases and J by 7 bases, with 11 bases between the two germline ends. The CDR3 sequence is 13 residues long. The CDR3 is CASSPGLIEKLFF. The CDR3 DNA sequence: TGTGCCAGCAGCCCGGGATTGATTGAAAAACTGTTTTTT.

A remark on this clonotype: At one of its ends the junction is not consistent with the germline gene, which may arise from a read error. The V and J genes are TRBV12-3 or TRBV12-4 and TRBJ2-3; D perhaps matches TRBD1 (6 bases). CDR3 size: 16 residues. CDR3 residues: CASSPGAGALTDMQYF. The CDR3 DNA reads as TGTGCCAGCAGTCCCGGAGCAGGGGCTCTCACAGATATGCAGTATTTT.

This clonotype was counted ten times or more. The rearrangement links TRBV6-2 or TRBV6-3 to TRBJ2-5; D may match TRBD1 or TRBD2 (5 bases each). The CDR3 loop spans 13 amino acids. Per the germline V gene, CDR1 is MNHEY and CDR2 is SVGEGT. Trimming left V 8 bases short and J 6 bases short, with 16 bases between. Here the CDR3 reads CASGSSGLKTQYF. CDR3 nucleotides: TGTGCCAGCGGTTCATCGGGGCTGAAGACCCAGTACTTC.

The chain couples TRBV6-2 or TRBV6-3 to TRBJ2-1; the match to TRBD2 covers 7 bases. CDR1 MNHEY and CDR2 SVGEGT come from the germline V gene. The CDR3 extends over 16 amino acids. With 7 bases clipped from V and 6 bases from J, the junction kept 15 bases outside the gene matches. DNA of the CDR3: TGTGCCAGCATGGTGATGGGGGGGGTCCCCTCCAATGAGCAGTTCTTC. Its translation is CASMVMGGVPSNEQFF.

The chain has TRBV7-8 and TRBJ2-1; TRBD1 aligns across 11 bases. The CDR3 has 16 amino acids. V was clipped by 4 bases and J by 8 bases; unmatched bases: 10. CDR1 and CDR2 from the germline V gene are SGHVS and FQNEAQ. The CDR3 DNA follows: TGTGCCAGCAGCTCACAGCACCGGGACAGGGGGGATGAGCAGTTCTTC. Translated: CASSSQHRDRGDEQFF.

This clonotype was seen a few times. V usage is TRBV29-1 and J usage is TRBJ2-7; either TRBD1 or TRBD2 may supply D (6 bases each). The V gene lost 1 base and the J gene lost 6 bases, with 13 bases spanning the gap. This CDR3 has 13 residues. CDR1 and CDR2 from the germline V gene are SQVTM and ANQGSEA. The CDR3 protein is CSVEGEGGREQYF. Here the CDR3 DNA reads TGCAGCGTTGAAGGGGAAGGGGGGCGCGAGCAGTACTTC.

This clonotype has only one observation. A junction boundary mismatches the germline segment, possibly from a read error. The V gene is TRBV14, the J gene TRBJ2-4; D unclear. The J call may be faulty, since TRBJ2-7 better matches the DNA end. Germline lookup yields CDR1 SGHDN and CDR2 FVKESK. This CDR3 contains 13 residues. The CDR3, as DNA: TGTGCCAGCAGCCATAAGGTCTCCGACGAGCAGTACTTC. Translated: CASSHKVSDEQYF.

This chain joins TRBV5-1 and TRBJ2-2, with 7 bases fitting TRBD1. Germline V gene data show CDR1 as SGHRS and CDR2 as YFSETQ. Trimming at V came to 7 bases and at J to 0 bases, leaving 3 bases not matched to a gene. CDR3 length: 14 residues. The CDR3 DNA reads as TGCGCCAGCCGGGACAGAGCGAACACCGGGGAGCTGTTTTTT. Translation: CASRDRANTGELFF.

This sequence joins TRBV6-2 or TRBV6-3 and TRBJ2-2; TRBD2 matches 14 bases. The length of the CDR3 is 16 residues. Looked up from germline, CDR1 is MNHEY and CDR2 is SVGEGT. V shed 5 bases and J 3 bases; nucleotides not matched to a gene: 2. CDR3: CASSRLAGGDTGELFF. Written as DNA, the CDR3 is TGTGCCAGCAGTCGACTAGCGGGGGGGGACACCGGGGAGCTGTTTTTT.

The chain has TRBV6-2 or TRBV6-3 and TRBJ2-7; D unclear. V lost 5 bases and J 2 bases, leaving 19 bases between the germline ends. The CDR3 covers 16 residues. Germline V CDR1 and CDR2: MNHEY, SVGEGT. The CDR3 bases are TGTGCCAGCAGTGGGGTGGCAAAGGCTGAGCCCTACGAGCAGTACTTC. Translating it yields CASSGVAKAEPYEQYF.

The genes are TRBV4-3 and TRBJ2-3; possibly TRBD2 for D (6 bases). This CDR3 region has 16 residues. Germline loops: CDR1 LGHNA, CDR2 YSLEER. Trimming removed 1 base at V and 2 bases at J, with 13 bases between. The CDR3 nucleotides are TGCGCCAGCAGCCAAGGTGTGACGGGAGACACAGATACGCAGTATTTT. Amino acid sequence: CASSQGVTGDTDTQYF.

This clonotype came up a few times. The chain is built from TRBV7-2 and TRBJ2-7; 7 nucleotides align to TRBD1. With 5 bases clipped from V and 3 bases from J, the junction kept 10 bases outside the gene matches. The CDR3 sequence is 15 residues long. Germline-derived CDR1 and CDR2 are SGHTA and FQGNSA. CDR3 in DNA: TGTGCCAGCAGCCTTCGAGGGACAGCCTTCTACGAGCAGTACTTC. Its protein is CASSLRGTAFYEQYF.

The chain employs TRBV5-5 and TRBJ2-1, with 8 bases that match TRBD2. The DNA end lines up better with TRBJ2-7; the J call may be wrong. From germline, CDR1 is SGHKS and CDR2 YYEKEE (reference sequence). The CDR3 runs 18 residues. CDR3 loop: CASTPSGGPFSSFNEQYF. The DNA of the CDR3 is TGTGCCAGCACCCCGTCGGGAGGGCCGTTCAGCTCCTTCAATGAGCAGTACTTC.

This CDR3 reads CSARGQNNEQFF. CDR3 DNA sequence: TGCAGTGCTAGAGGCCAGAACAATGAGCAGTTCTTC. This chain uses TRBV20-1 with TRBJ2-1; D unresolved. CDR3 length: 12 amino acids. The V gene's germline CDR1 is DFQATT and CDR2 SNEGSKA (reference sequence). Trimming shortened V by 1 base and J by 5 bases, and 6 bases separated the two germline ends.

The sample holds one count of this clonotype. This may be a read error, as it is one base from a much larger clone. V and J are TRBV7-2 and TRBJ2-4; tentatively, D is TRBD1 (6 bases). With the DNA end fitting TRBJ2-7 better, the J assignment may be wrong. Germline CDR1 and CDR2: SGHTA and FQGNSA. The CDR3 is 15 amino acids. The CDR3 protein is CASTTDGTTGHEQYF. The CDR3, as DNA: TGTGCCAGCACCACCGACGGGACAACAGGGCACGAGCAGTACTTC.

Only a few counts were recorded for this clonotype. The chain combines TRBV18 with TRBJ2-1, with D unresolved. This CDR3 spans 14 amino acids. Per germline, CDR1 KGHSH and CDR2 LQKENI. V lost 3 bases and J 2 bases, leaving 8 bases between the germline ends. This CDR3 reads CASSPARTYNEQFF. DNA of the CDR3: TGTGCCAGCTCACCGGCGCGGACCTACAATGAGCAGTTCTTC.

The rearrangement uses TRBV7-3 and TRBJ2-7; D is possibly TRBD2 (5 bases). Germline assignment: CDR1 SGHTA and CDR2 FQGTGA. V was pared by 5 bases and J by 1 base, with 24 bases between. CDR3 length: 18 residues. The CDR3 sequence: CASSPLTALRGSSYEQYF. Here the CDR3 DNA reads TGTGCCAGCAGCCCCCTGACGGCGCTCCGAGGGAGTTCCTACGAGCAGTACTTC.

Regarding this clonotype: This sequence may be a read error, since a much larger clone differs from it by one base. CDR3: CASSLAGQHETQYF. The DNA of the CDR3 is TGCGCCAGCAGCTTGGCCGGACAGCACGAGACCCAGTACTTC. The V and J genes are TRBV5-1 and TRBJ2-5, with a tentative D call TRBD1 (6 bases). Germline loops: CDR1 SGHRS, CDR2 YFSETQ. CDR3 length: 14 residues. Trimming took 0 bases from V and 5 from J, leaving 11 bases between them.